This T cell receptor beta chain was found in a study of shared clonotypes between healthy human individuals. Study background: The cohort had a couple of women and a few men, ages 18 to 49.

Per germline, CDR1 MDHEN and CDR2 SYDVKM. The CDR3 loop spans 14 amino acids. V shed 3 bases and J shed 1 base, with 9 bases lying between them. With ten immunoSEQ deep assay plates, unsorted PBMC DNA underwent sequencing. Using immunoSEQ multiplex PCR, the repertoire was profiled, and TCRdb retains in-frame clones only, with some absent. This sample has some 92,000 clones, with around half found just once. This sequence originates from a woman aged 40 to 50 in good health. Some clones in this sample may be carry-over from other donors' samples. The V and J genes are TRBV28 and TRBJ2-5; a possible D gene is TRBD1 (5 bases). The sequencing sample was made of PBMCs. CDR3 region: CASSFTGAQETQYF. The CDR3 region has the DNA TGTGCCAGCAGTTTTACAGGAGCCCAAGAGACCCAGTACTTC.